Listed below are T cell receptor beta chains from one sample, sequenced in a study of blood T cell repertoires in COVID-19. Data came from immunoSEQ multiplex PCR; TCRdb stores just in-frame clones and leaves some out. The top ten clones hold around 1% of a sample with about 200,000 clones, approximately 86% of them seen once. Material: peripheral blood. The receptors were gathered from a man aged 55 to 70 with COVID-19, enrolled during active disease. The CDR3 runs from the conserved cysteine through the conserved F or W. D genes are given only for firm matches. Some rows mark clone size as missing; the rest say once, few, many or name a class of expanded clone.

j_gene,v_gene,abundance,d_gene,CDR3nt,CDR3aa
TRBJ1-2,TRBV20-1,.,.,TGCAGTGCTTCCGGGTACTATGGCTACACCTTC,CSASGYYGYTF
TRBJ2-7,TRBV7-2,.,TRBD2,TGTGCCAGCAGCTTAGATTGGACTAGCGGGAGCTACGAGCAGTACTTC,CASSLDWTSGSYEQYF
TRBJ1-1,TRBV7-3,.,TRBD1,TGTGCCAGCAGCGCACAGGGGCGCACTGAAGCTTTCTTT,CASSAQGRTEAFF
TRBJ2-1,TRBV19,.,.,TGTGCCAGTACCACCGACTGGAACAATGAGCAGTTCTTC,CASTTDWNNEQFF
TRBJ2-7,TRBV3-1/TRBV3-2,once,.,TGTGCCAGCAGCGACACAGGGTACGGCTACGAGCAGTACTTC,CASSDTGYGYEQYF
TRBJ2-2,TRBV30,.,TRBD1,TGTGCCTGGCGGGACAGGGTGAACACCGGGGAGCTGTTTTTT,CAWRDRVNTGELFF
TRBJ2-1,TRBV5-4,.,TRBD1,TGTGCCAGCAGCCCGCCGGGACAGGGCGGAGAGCAGTTCTTC,CASSPPGQGGEQFF
TRBJ2-2,TRBV5-1,.,TRBD1,TGCGCCAGCAGCCGGGACAGCCTGAACACCGGGGAGCTGTTTTTT,CASSRDSLNTGELFF
TRBJ1-3,TRBV12-5,.,TRBD1,TGTGCTAGTGGTTCCGGGACAGGGGGCACCCAACGCGGAAACACCATATATTTT,CASGSGTGGTQRGNTIYF
TRBJ2-1,TRBV18,.,.,TGTGCCAGCTCACCATCGCGGTACAATGAGCAGTTCTTC,CASSPSRYNEQFF
TRBJ1-1,TRBV19,.,.,TGTGCCAGTAGTATAGTAAGCCTTGGGAACACTGAAGCTTTCTTT,CASSIVSLGNTEAFF
TRBJ1-2,TRBV14,.,.,TGTGCCAGCAGCCAAGTAGGAACAGCTAACTATGGCTACACCTTC,CASSQVGTANYGYTF
TRBJ1-2,TRBV5-1,.,TRBD1,TGCGCCAGCAGCCTAACAGGGGAAGCTAACTATGGCTACACCTTC,CASSLTGEANYGYTF
TRBJ2-1,TRBV30,few,.,TGTGCCTGGGACAGTAGGGGGGGCTACAATGAGCAGTTCTTC,CAWDSRGGYNEQFF